This passage covers 2 T cell receptor beta chains from one sample sequenced in a study of OX40 agonist ivuxolimab in advanced cancers. This table comes from immunoSEQ multiplex PCR, and its TCRdb copy is limited to in-frame clones, with some not included. The sample holds around 70,000 clones, roughly 82% seen once. The specimen was CD4+ or CD8+ T cells sorted from blood, collected in a trial of the OX40 agonist ivuxolimab. The receptors here all came from an adult with an advanced solid tumor such as melanoma, head and neck, liver or kidney cancer.

This clone was observed once. The chain has TRBV6-1 and TRBJ1-3, with 8 bases lining up with TRBD1. Germline CDR1 is MNHNS and CDR2 is SASEGT. The CDR3 consists of 15 residues. J was trimmed by 7 bases and V by 3 bases; bases with no gene match: 8. CDR3: CASSELDREINTIYF. The DNA for the CDR3 is TGTGCCAGCAGTGAGCTGGACAGGGAGATTAACACCATATATTTT.

The chain carries TRBV5-6 and TRBJ1-5, with TRBD1 matching 9 bases. This CDR3 is 17 amino acids long. V lost 4 bases and J lost 1; bases outside the gene matches: 9. Germline V lookup: CDR1 SGHDT, CDR2 YYEEEE. The chain's CDR3 is CASSVTGGAESNQPQHF. The CDR3 DNA sequence: TGTGCCAGCAGCGTCACAGGGGGCGCGGAGAGCAATCAGCCCCAGCATTTT.